The entry below gives a single TCR beta chain sequence along with its context. Antigen: not known. Assay version v3.0 of immunoSEQ was used, and it was run at survey level. The table came from immunoSEQ multiplex PCR; TCRdb's copy has only in-frame clones and leaves some out. The repertoire holds some 5,000 clones, with about three quarters as singletons. Between the trimmed V and J ends, which lost 3 bases and 7 bases, there was a span of 15 bases. Germline V gene data show CDR1 as MDHEN and CDR2 as SYDVKM. CDR3 length: 14 amino acids. This specimen belongs to a study of long-term antiretroviral therapy in people with HIV. At the level of the study: The earliest specimens came about a decade ahead of the 2015 immediate-ART recommendation. Study-wide results and caveats: Researchers lacked any data on ART adherence, viral resistance or therapy changes.

At least two post-ART and at least one pre-ART PBMC sample were available for each donor. This clonotype was obtained from a man between 40 and 49 years old with HIV. This specimen consisted of unsorted PBMCs, obtained 1.8 years before starting antiretroviral therapy. V gene TRBV28 combines with J gene TRBJ2-5, with no clear D. The CDR3 nucleotides read TGTGCCAGCAGTTTCTTCGCAGCCCTAAGGACCCAGTACTTC. Protein sequence: CASSFFAALRTQYF.